This is a list of T cell receptor beta chains from one sample in a study of T cell changes during pregnancy in multiple sclerosis. Assay used: immunoSEQ multiplex PCR; TCRdb lists only in-frame clones, some missing. The sample includes 79,000 or so clones, less than 90% of them seen just once. Sequencing was performed on peripheral blood, taken before pregnancy. The receptors were gathered from a female donor with multiple sclerosis, enrolled in a pregnancy study. CDR3s include the opening cysteine and the closing phenylalanine or tryptophan. The order of the fields is V gene, clone size, J gene, D gene, CDR3 DNA, CDR3 protein. D genes are given only for firm matches. For some rows the clone size is stated as once, few or many, or as a class when expanded; others skip it.

TRBV5-1,-,TRBJ2-5,TRBD1,TGCGCCAGCAGCTTGGGGACAGGGGAAGGGGAGACCCAGTACTTC,CASSLGTGEGETQYF
TRBV5-8,-,TRBJ1-2,-,TGTGCCAGCAGCTTAACACACTATGGCTACACCTTC,CASSLTHYGYTF
TRBV6-6,-,TRBJ1-1,-,TGTGCCAGCAGTGTTATGAACACTGAAGCTTTCTTT,CASSVMNTEAFF
TRBV2,-,TRBJ1-3,-,TGTGCCAGCAGTGAGGGACCGGGACTTTCCATCTCTGGAAACACCATATATTTT,CASSEGPGLSISGNTIYF
TRBV7-2,-,TRBJ2-5,TRBD2,TGTGCCAGCAGCCCGGGACTAGCGGTCCAAGAGACCCAGTACTTC,CASSPGLAVQETQYF
TRBV4-3,-,TRBJ2-5,-,TGCGCCAGCAGCCTCCTGGCCTCGAAACAAGAGACCCAGTACTTC,CASSLLASKQETQYF
TRBV19,-,TRBJ1-2,-,TGTGCCAGTAGTAGCTTGGAGGGAATCTACACCTTC,CASSSLEGIYTF
TRBV7-8,-,TRBJ2-3,-,TGTGCCAGCAGCTTAAGACAATTACCAGATACGCAGTATTTT,CASSLRQLPDTQYF
TRBV7-2,-,TRBJ1-5,TRBD1,TGTGCCAGCAGCTTATGGGGGACAGGGGATCAGCCCCAGCATTTT,CASSLWGTGDQPQHF
TRBV6-4,-,TRBJ1-2,-,TGTGCCAGCAGTCCCTCCAATGTGGGGACACCTAGGGAGGGCTACACCTTC,CASSPSNVGTPREGYTF
TRBV11-1,-,TRBJ2-5,-,TGTGCCAGCAGCTTAGGCCTCGGCGGGAAACAAGAGACCCAGTACTTC,CASSLGLGGKQETQYF
TRBV7-9,-,TRBJ2-5,TRBD2,TGTGCCAGCAGCTTAGTACTAGCGGGAGGAGAGACCCAGTACTTC,CASSLVLAGGETQYF
TRBV4-2,few,TRBJ2-2,-,TGTGCCAGCAGCCAAGTCGTCACCGGGGAGCTGTTTTTT,CASSQVVTGELFF
TRBV5-1,-,TRBJ2-4,-,TGCGCCAGCAGCTTGGCGAAGACAGCCAATGGTGAAAACATTCAGTACTTC,CASSLAKTANGENIQYF
TRBV4-1,-,TRBJ1-3,-,TGCGCCAGCAGCCAAGATCTGATAGCCGGAGGATCAAACACCATATATTTT,CASSQDLIAGGSNTIYF
TRBV6-5,-,TRBJ2-3,-,TGTGCCAGCAGTAAATCTTTCCCAGATACGCAGTATTTT,CASSKSFPDTQYF
TRBV28,-,TRBJ1-1,TRBD1,TGTGCCAGCAGCCGGGACAGGAGGGGGACGAACACTGAAGCTTTCTTT,CASSRDRRGTNTEAFF
TRBV18,once,TRBJ1-2,TRBD1,TGTGCCAGCTTATCGGACAGGGACAGTGGCTACACCTTC,CASLSDRDSGYTF
TRBV29-1,-,TRBJ1-2,-,TGCAGCGTTGAAGATCTTCGCTATCAGGGAGGTTATGGCTACACCTTC,CSVEDLRYQGGYGYTF
TRBV11-2,-,TRBJ1-1,-,TGTGCCAGCAGCTTAGAACCGACAGACTACACTGAAGCTTTCTTT,CASSLEPTDYTEAFF
TRBV29-1,-,TRBJ2-1,TRBD1,TGCAGCGCGCCCAGGGGGCTCCTTAATGAGCAGTTCTTC,CSAPRGLLNEQFF
TRBV18,-,TRBJ2-7,TRBD1,TGTGCCAGCTCACCACCGGGACAGGCCTCCTACGAGCAGTACTTC,CASSPPGQASYEQYF
TRBV2,-,TRBJ1-2,-,TGTGCCAGCAGTGCAGGGGAATCCAACTATGGCTACACCTTC,CASSAGESNYGYTF
TRBV18,-,TRBJ2-7,-,TGTGCCAGCTCACCTCTCGGCTCTGCGGGGAGCTCCTACGAGCAGTACTTC,CASSPLGSAGSSYEQYF
TRBV7-2,-,TRBJ1-5,TRBD1,TGTGCCAGCAGCCCCGGGACAGGTAGCAATCAGCCCCAGCATTTT,CASSPGTGSNQPQHF
TRBV30,-,TRBJ2-5,TRBD1,TGTGCCTGGAGGAACAGGGGGCACGAGACCCAGTACTTC,CAWRNRGHETQYF
TRBV5-8,-,TRBJ2-3,-,TGTGCCAGCAGCTTGGGTCTAGCAAGCCCAGATACGCAGTATTTT,CASSLGLASPDTQYF
TRBV7-2,-,TRBJ2-7,-,TGTGCCAGCACCCGGGACACCCACTACGAGCAGTACTTC,CASTRDTHYEQYF
TRBV9,-,TRBJ1-1,TRBD1,TGTGCCAGCAGCGCCTCCCCGGGACAGGACTTAGGAGCTTTCTTT,CASSASPGQDLGAFF
TRBV15,-,TRBJ1-2,-,TGTGCCACCAGCAGAGATCAGGGGTTACTCTATGGCTACACCTTC,CATSRDQGLLYGYTF
TRBV9,-,TRBJ2-7,TRBD2,TGTGCCAGCAGCACCGCCAGCGGGGGTCCCTACGAGCAGTACTTC,CASSTASGGPYEQYF
TRBV19,-,TRBJ1-3,TRBD1,TGTGCCAGTACCCTCGGGACAGGGAGGTTCTATTCTGGAAACACCATATATTTT,CASTLGTGRFYSGNTIYF
TRBV2,-,TRBJ2-1,TRBD1,TGTGCCAGTGGGACAGGGGACAATGAGCAGTTCTTC,CASGTGDNEQFF
TRBV27,-,TRBJ2-7,TRBD2,TGTGCCAGCAGTTTATCCTGGCGGGAGGGCCGGTACGAGCAGTACTTC,CASSLSWREGRYEQYF
TRBV18,once,TRBJ1-4,-,TGTGCCAGCTCACCAGTTCGGTATAATGAAAAACTGTTTTTT,CASSPVRYNEKLFF
TRBV5-1,-,TRBJ1-4,TRBD1,TGCGCCAGCAGCTTGGGACCGCAGGGGGGTGAAAAACTGTTTTTT,CASSLGPQGGEKLFF
TRBV14,-,TRBJ1-1,-,TGTGCCAGCAGCCACGGTCTGAACACTGAAGCTTTCTTT,CASSHGLNTEAFF
TRBV10-2,-,TRBJ1-2,-,TGCGCCAGCCAGAAGGGGGATGGCTACACCTTC,CASQKGDGYTF
TRBV5-6,-,TRBJ1-2,TRBD1,TGTGCCAGCAGCTTGTGGACAGGGGTGGCCAACTATGGCTACACCTTC,CASSLWTGVANYGYTF
TRBV6-5,-,TRBJ2-3,TRBD2,TGTGCCAGCAGTTACGTGGGCGGGGGTGGAGATACGCAGTATTTT,CASSYVGGGGDTQYF
TRBV29-1,-,TRBJ2-2,-,TGCAGCGCCACAGAGAACACCGGGGAGCTGTTTTTT,CSATENTGELFF
TRBV7-8,once,TRBJ2-2,TRBD1,TGTGCCAGCAGCTGGGACAGCCGTTCCGGGGAGCTGTTTTTT,CASSWDSRSGELFF
TRBV11-2,-,TRBJ2-7,TRBD2,TGTGCCAGCAGCTCCTTATCGGGACTACACCACTACGAGCAGTACTTC,CASSSLSGLHHYEQYF
TRBV5-1,-,TRBJ2-2,TRBD2,TGCGCCAGCAGCTTGAACGTCGGGGGGACCGGGGAGCTGTTTTTT,CASSLNVGGTGELFF
TRBV19,-,TRBJ1-2,-,TGTGCCAGTAGTATAGAAGGGGTTGCGAATGGCTACACCTTC,CASSIEGVANGYTF
TRBV7-9,few,TRBJ2-5,-,TGTGCCAGCAGCAACCCCAGGGGCCTGGAGACCCAGTACTTC,CASSNPRGLETQYF